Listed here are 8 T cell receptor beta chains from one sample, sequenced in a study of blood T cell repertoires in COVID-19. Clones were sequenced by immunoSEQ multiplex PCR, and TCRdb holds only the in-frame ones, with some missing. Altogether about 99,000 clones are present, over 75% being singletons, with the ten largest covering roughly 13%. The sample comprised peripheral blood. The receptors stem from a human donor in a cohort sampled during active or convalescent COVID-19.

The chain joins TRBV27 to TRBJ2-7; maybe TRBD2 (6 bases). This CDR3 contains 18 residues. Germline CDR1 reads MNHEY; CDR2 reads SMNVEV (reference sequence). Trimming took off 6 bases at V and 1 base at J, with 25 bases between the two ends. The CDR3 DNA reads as TGTGCCAGCAGACGTTCCGGGACTCTAGGACGGAGTTCCTACGAGCAGTACTTC. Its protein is CASRRSGTLGRSSYEQYF.

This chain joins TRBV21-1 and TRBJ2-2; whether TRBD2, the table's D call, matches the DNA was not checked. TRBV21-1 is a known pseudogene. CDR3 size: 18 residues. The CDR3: CASSKPGLAGVNTGELFF. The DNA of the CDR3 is TGTGCCAGCAGCAAACCGGGGCTAGCGGGGGTGAACACCGGGGAGCTGTTTTTT.

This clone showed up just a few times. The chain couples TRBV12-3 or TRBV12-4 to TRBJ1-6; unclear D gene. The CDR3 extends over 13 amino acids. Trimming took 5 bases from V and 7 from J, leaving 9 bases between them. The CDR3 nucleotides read TGTGCCAGCAGTCCACGAGTCAATTCACCCCTCCACTTT. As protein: CASSPRVNSPLHF.

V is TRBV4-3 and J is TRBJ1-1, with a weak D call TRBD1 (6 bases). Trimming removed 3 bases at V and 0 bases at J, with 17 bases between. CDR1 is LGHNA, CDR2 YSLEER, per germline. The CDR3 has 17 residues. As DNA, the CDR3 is TGCGCCAGCAGCCACAACCCCGGGACATTGATGAACACTGAAGCTTTCTTT. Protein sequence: CASSHNPGTLMNTEAFF.

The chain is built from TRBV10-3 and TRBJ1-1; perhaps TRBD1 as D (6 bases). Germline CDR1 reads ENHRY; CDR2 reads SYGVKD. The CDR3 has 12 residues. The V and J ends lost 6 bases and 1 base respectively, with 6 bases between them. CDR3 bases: TGTGCCATCAGGGGACAGAACACTGAAGCTTTCTTT. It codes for CAIRGQNTEAFF.

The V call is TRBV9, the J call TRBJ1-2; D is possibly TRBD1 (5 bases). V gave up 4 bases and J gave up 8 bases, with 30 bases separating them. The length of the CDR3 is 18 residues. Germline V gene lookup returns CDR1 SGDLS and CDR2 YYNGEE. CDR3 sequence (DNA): TGTGCCAGCAGCTCTCCTCCGGGGGTGAATAGGGCATCAACAGGCTACACCTTC. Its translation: CASSSPPGVNRASTGYTF.

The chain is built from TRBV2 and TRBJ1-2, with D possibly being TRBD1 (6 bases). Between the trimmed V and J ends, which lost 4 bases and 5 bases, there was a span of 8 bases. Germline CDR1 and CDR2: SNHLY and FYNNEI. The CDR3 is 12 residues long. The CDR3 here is CASSGQDYGYTF. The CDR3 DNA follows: TGTGCCAGCAGTGGACAGGATTATGGCTACACCTTC. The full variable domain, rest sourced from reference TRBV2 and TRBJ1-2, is EPEVTQTPSHQVTQMGQEVILRCVPISNHLYFYWYRQILGQKVEFLVSFYNNEISEKSEIFDDQFSVERPDGSNFTLKIRSTKLEDSAMYFCASSGQDYGYTFGSGTRLTVV.

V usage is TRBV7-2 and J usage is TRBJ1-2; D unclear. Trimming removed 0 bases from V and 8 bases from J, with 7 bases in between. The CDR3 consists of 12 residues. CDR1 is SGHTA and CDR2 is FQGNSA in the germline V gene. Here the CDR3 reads CASSLALRGYTF. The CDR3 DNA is TGTGCCAGCAGCTTAGCGCTACGGGGCTACACCTTC.